The next 13 T cell receptor beta chains were all read from a single sample in a study of T cell responses to AZD1222 COVID-19 vaccine. This table comes from immunoSEQ multiplex PCR, and its TCRdb copy is limited to in-frame clones, with some not included. Found here are 150,000 to 200,000 clones, 90% of them singletons; the top ten hold more than 1.3%. This specimen was peripheral blood, taken on day 0 of AZD1222 vaccination. Every receptor here comes from an adult in good health.

The chain couples TRBV11-1 to TRBJ1-1; maybe TRBD1 (6 bases). There are 15 residues in the CDR3. Germline CDR1 is SGHAT and CDR2 is FQDESV (reference sequence). V lost 6 bases and J 2 bases, leaving 16 bases between the germline ends. CDR3 nucleotide sequence: TGTGCCAGCAGACCTCTCGGGGGGGCAAACACTGAAGCTTTCTTT. Amino acids: CASRPLGGANTEAFF.

The rearrangement uses TRBV15 and TRBJ1-2; TRBD1 might be the D (6 bases). CDR1 is LNHNV and CDR2 is YYDKDF in the germline V gene (reference sequence). V lost 8 bases to trimming and J lost 4 bases, with 20 bases between them. This CDR3 is built from 15 residues. In nucleotides, the CDR3 is TGTGCCACCGCCGGCTGGGGGGGCGAGCGCTATGGCTACACCTTC. Its translation: CATAGWGGERYGYTF.

The rearrangement uses TRBV6-5 and TRBJ1-2; D unresolved. The length of the CDR3 is 14 residues. Trimming left V 2 bases short and J 6 bases short, with 13 bases between. Germline CDR1 is MNHEY and CDR2 is SVGAGI. CDR3 in DNA: TGTGCCAGCAGTTACCGGACGGCCTCGGATGGCTACACCTTC. Translating gives CASSYRTASDGYTF.

This clone appeared a single time. The J gene is TRBJ1-5, the V gene TRBV28; D may be TRBD1 (5 bases). Deletions cut 2 bases from V and 9 bases from J, with 8 bases between. This CDR3 spans 12 amino acids. The germline CDR1 and CDR2 sequences are MDHEN and SYDVKM. CDR3 residues: CASSLQGGPQHF. The CDR3 nucleotides read TGTGCCAGCAGTTTACAGGGAGGGCCCCAGCATTTT. Full variable domain (rest looked up from reference TRBV28 and TRBJ1-5): DVKVTQSSRYLVKRTGEKVFLECVQDMDHENMFWYRQDPGLGLRLIYFSYDVKMKEKGDIPEGYSVSREKKERFSLILESASTNQTSMYLCASSLQGGPQHFGDGTRLSIL.

This chain connects TRBV7-5 to TRBJ1-4; the table's D call of TRBD1 was not tested on the DNA. TRBV7-5 is labeled a pseudogene. The CDR3 runs to 15 residues. As DNA, the CDR3 is TGTGCCAGAAGCTTCCGAGGGGGCGGCTATGAAAAACTGTTTTTT. As protein: CARSFRGGGYEKLFF.

This clone was picked up one time. The germline gene is not matched at one end of the junction; a read error may be the cause. The chain links TRBV28 to TRBJ2-7; no clear D gene. CDR1 is MDHEN and CDR2 is SYDVKM in the germline V gene. The CDR3 loop spans 14 amino acids. For the CDR3, the DNA is TGTGCCAGCAGGAGGCAGGATCACTTTTACGGGCAGTACTTC. Translated: CASRRQDHFYGQYF.

The chain carries TRBV6-5 and TRBJ1-1, with 7 nucleotides matching TRBD1. The V gene's germline CDR1 is MNHEY and CDR2 SVGAGI. This CDR3 is built from 16 residues. V lost 2 bases, J lost 0 bases, and 6 bases stayed unmatched. The CDR3 loop is CASSYVQGTMNTEAFF. DNA of the CDR3: TGTGCCAGCAGTTACGTACAGGGGACGATGAACACTGAAGCTTTCTTT.

This chain connects TRBV4-2 to TRBJ2-2; TRBD1 matches 7 bases. The CDR3 loop spans 17 amino acids. V dropped 5 bases and J dropped 0; count of bases not matched to a gene: 9. Looked up from germline, CDR1 is LGHNA and CDR2 is YNFKEQ. CDR3 coding DNA: TGTGCCAGCAGCGCTACCCCGGGACAGTCGAACACCGGGGAGCTGTTTTTT. Translating it yields CASSATPGQSNTGELFF.

The table lists this clone with a few counts. The CDR3 sequence: CASSIGSYTDTQYF. DNA of the CDR3: TGTGCCAGTAGTATAGGGAGTTACACAGATACGCAGTATTTT. The rearrangement joins TRBV19 to TRBJ2-3; D uncertain. The germline V and J ends were trimmed by 1 base and 2 bases, with 7 bases remaining between them. The CDR3 totals 14 residues. The germline CDR1 and CDR2 sequences are LNHDA and SQIVND (reference sequence).

This chain uses TRBV4-1 with TRBJ2-3; no reliable D call. This CDR3 spans 14 amino acids. Germline lookup yields CDR1 MGHRA and CDR2 YSYEKL. V gave up 1 base and J gave up 3 bases, with 8 bases separating them. CDR3 bases: TGCGCCAGCAGCCAAGGGTACTTGACAGATACGCAGTATTTT. Translating gives CASSQGYLTDTQYF.

The chain's CDR3 is CASRQFGNSPLHF. DNA of the CDR3: TGTGCCAGCCGCCAGTTTGGTAATTCACCCCTCCACTTT. The chain recombines TRBV12-3 or TRBV12-4 with TRBJ1-6; D not certain. CDR3 size: 13 residues. V was pared by 8 bases and J by 6 bases, with 11 bases between.

This rearrangement joins TRBV24-1 to TRBJ2-5; D may match TRBD1 or TRBD2 (6 bases each). Germline CDR1 KGHDR, CDR2 SFDVKD. CDR3 length: 16 amino acids. Trimming removed 1 base at V and 2 bases at J, with 13 bases between. The CDR3 protein is CATSDFGGFTQETQYF. The CDR3 DNA sequence: TGTGCCACCAGTGATTTCGGGGGCTTCACGCAAGAGACCCAGTACTTC.

V and J are TRBV9 and TRBJ2-3, with 11 bases identical to TRBD2. V was pared by 3 bases and J by 3 bases, with 9 bases of the junction left unmatched. This CDR3 is 17 amino acids long. CDR1 and CDR2 from the germline V gene are SGDLS and YYNGEE. The CDR3 nucleotides are TGTGCCAGCAGCGCCCTCGAACTAGCGGGGGTAACAGATACGCAGTATTTT. Its protein product is CASSALELAGVTDTQYF.